These 17 T cell receptor beta chains came from one sample sequenced in a study of beta chain features in type 1 diabetes. These receptors are not linked to any known antigen. Whole-study results and caveats: For Type 1 diabetes patients, all four CD4+ subsets carried TCRB CDR3s that were moderately but significantly shorter.

Since all of the isolated RNA was reverse transcribed, expressed TCRB transcripts were what got sequenced. Repertoires were generated with immunoSEQ multiplex PCR, while TCRdb's copy carries only in-frame clones and drops some. Of 600,000 or so clones listed, 12% are singletons. The specimen was naive CD4+ T cells from blood. These receptors all come from a man aged 30 to 39 with type 1 diabetes.

This chain links TRBV15 with TRBJ2-5; D might be TRBD2 (6 bases). This CDR3 is built from 14 residues. The germline V gene has CDR1 LNHNV and CDR2 YYDKDF (reference sequence). Trimming took 7 bases from V and 5 from J, leaving 17 bases between them. CDR3 DNA: TGTGCCACCAACTCCGGAGGGGATGCGGAGACCCAGTACTTC. Encoded protein: CATNSGGDAETQYF. Full variable domain (remainder filled in from reference TRBV15 and TRBJ2-5): DAMVIQNPRYQVTQFGKPVTLSCSQTLNHNVMYWYQQKSSQAPKLLFHYYDKDFNNEADTPDNFQSRRPNTSFCFLDIRSPGLGDTAMYLCATNSGGDAETQYFGPGTRLLVL.

This clone was seen more than once but under ten times. The chain has TRBV5-1 and TRBJ2-7; 8 nucleotides match TRBD1. This CDR3 has 15 residues. CDR1 and CDR2 (germline): SGHRS, YFSETQ. V lost 3 bases to trimming and J lost 2 bases; unmatched junction nucleotides: 7. CDR3 DNA: TGCGCCAGCAGCTCTTTGGACAGGGCTACCTACGAGCAGTACTTC. This gives the protein CASSSLDRATYEQYF.

This clone was observed a single time. The V call is TRBV29-1, the J call TRBJ1-5, with TRBD1 matching 7 bases. This CDR3 has 14 amino acids. V gave up 6 bases and J gave up 2 bases; unmatched junction bases: 7. CDR1 is SQVTM and CDR2 is ANQGSEA in the germline V gene. CDR3 sequence (DNA): TGCAGCGTCTGGGACAGAAATGGCAATCAGCCCCAGCATTTT. It translates to CSVWDRNGNQPQHF. Drawing the rest from reference TRBV29-1 and TRBJ1-5, the complete variable domain is SAVISQKPSRDICQRGTSLTIQCQVDSQVTMMFWYRQQPGQSLTLIATANQGSEATYESGFVIDKFPISRPNLTFSTLTVSNMSPEDSSIYLCSVWDRNGNQPQHFGDGTRLSIL.

Comment on this clone: The same CDR3 can be traced to other DNA sequences in this sample. The chain is built from TRBV7-2 and TRBJ2-7, with D unresolved. Germline CDR1 and CDR2: SGHTA and FQGNSA. V lost 1 base, J lost 3 bases, and 7 bases lay in between. The CDR3 is 13 residues long. The CDR3 DNA is TGTGCCAGCAGCTTAGGGCGGCGCTACGAGCAGTACTTC. It yields the protein CASSLGRRYEQYF.

In its sample, this clone was seen a few times. The V and J genes are TRBV10-3 and TRBJ1-2, with 7 bases lining up with TRBD1. The length of the CDR3 is 14 residues. V lost 9 bases and J lost 2; bases outside the gene matches: 9. Germline lookup yields CDR1 ENHRY and CDR2 SYGVKD. This CDR3 reads CAMAGTAQNYGYTF. The CDR3 DNA is TGTGCCATGGCTGGGACAGCACAAAACTATGGCTACACCTTC.

This clone was recorded a few times. The DNA for the CDR3 is TGTGCCAGCAGCCAAGGCTTCTTTGAGCAGTACTTC. Protein product: CASSQGFFEQYF. The V call is TRBV14, the J call TRBJ2-7; the D is unclear. Per the germline V gene, CDR1 is SGHDN and CDR2 is FVKESK. The CDR3 runs 12 residues. Trimming took off 1 base at V and 7 bases at J, with 8 bases between the two ends.

The rearrangement uses TRBV18 and TRBJ2-1, with D tentatively TRBD2 (6 bases). V lost 0 bases and J lost 7, with 13 bases in between. CDR1 KGHSH and CDR2 LQKENI come from the germline V gene. The CDR3 extends over 15 amino acids. This chain's CDR3 is CASSPPGGSRNEQFF. The CDR3 DNA reads as TGTGCCAGCTCACCACCAGGAGGGTCTCGGAATGAGCAGTTCTTC.

The rearrangement joins TRBV28 to TRBJ2-7, with 11 bases matching TRBD1. J was trimmed by 7 bases and V by 8 bases; bases with no gene match: 13. The CDR3 loop spans 15 amino acids. CDR1 MDHEN and CDR2 SYDVKM come from the germline V gene. CDR3 amino acids: CASRPSGQGADEQYF. DNA of the CDR3: TGTGCCAGCCGTCCGTCCGGACAGGGGGCTGATGAGCAGTACTTC.

This clone was seen more than once but under ten times. The chain combines TRBV7-2 with TRBJ1-5, with 10 nucleotides matching TRBD1. The germline CDR1 and CDR2 sequences are SGHTA and FQGNSA. V shed 6 bases and J 3 bases; nucleotides not matched to a gene: 8. The CDR3 contains 16 residues. In nucleotides, the CDR3 is TGTGCCAGCAGTTTGATGGGACAGGGGAACAATCAGCCCCAGCATTTT. Residues: CASSLMGQGNNQPQHF.

In this sample, this clone turned up a few times. The chain links TRBV18 to TRBJ1-1; the D is unclear. This CDR3 is built from 13 residues. CDR1 and CDR2 from the germline V gene are KGHSH and LQKENI. The V and J ends lost 6 bases and 1 base respectively, with 9 bases between them. For the CDR3, the DNA is TGTGCCAGCTCTCGCACAGAGAACACTGAAGCTTTCTTT. Translating gives CASSRTENTEAFF. Filled out from reference TRBV18 and TRBJ1-1, the complete variable domain reads NAGVMQNPRHLVRRRGQEARLRCSPMKGHSHVYWYRQLPEEGLKFMVYLQKENIIDESGMPKERFSAEFPKEGPSILRIQQVVRGDSAAYFCASSRTENTEAFFGQGTRLTVV.

V gene TRBV6-6 combines with J gene TRBJ1-4; no clear D. V was cut by 5 bases and J by 7 bases, with 11 bases left in between. The CDR3 loop spans 13 amino acids. CDR1 MNHNY and CDR2 SVGAGI come from the germline V gene (reference sequence). The CDR3: CASSPRHSEKLFF. The DNA for the CDR3 is TGTGCCAGCAGTCCTCGTCACAGTGAAAAACTGTTTTTT.

This clone was counted a few times. The CDR3, as DNA: TGTGCCAGCAGCTGGAAGCGGGACAATGAGCAGTTCTTC. This gives the protein CASSWKRDNEQFF. J is TRBJ2-1 and V is TRBV5-4; a possible D gene is TRBD2 (6 bases). The CDR3 has 13 residues. The ends were cut back, 3 bases at V and 5 bases at J, with 9 bases in the middle. CDR1 and CDR2 from the germline V gene are SGHNT and YYREEE (reference sequence).

This clone appeared a few times. CDR3 amino acids: CASSGGGRNEQFF. As DNA, the CDR3 is TGTGCCAGCAGTGGAGGGGGTAGAAATGAGCAGTTCTTC. The J gene is TRBJ2-1, the V gene TRBV6-4, with a tentative D call TRBD1 (6 bases). Looked up from germline, CDR1 is MRHNA and CDR2 is SNTAGT. This CDR3 has 13 residues. With 4 bases removed from V and 7 bases from J, the gap between germline ends came to 11 bases.

The V and J genes are TRBV20-1 and TRBJ1-1; tentatively, D is TRBD1 (6 bases). Trimming stripped 5 bases from V and 14 bases from J, with 18 bases between. From germline, CDR1 is DFQATT and CDR2 SNEGSKA (reference sequence). This CDR3 contains 11 residues. The CDR3 DNA is TGCAGTGCTGCCGATGTTGAGGGGGGGTTCTTT. Its translation is CSAADVEGGFF.

This chain links TRBV28 with TRBJ1-5; D gene uncertain. This CDR3 spans 14 amino acids. V lost 8 bases and J lost 0, with 11 bases in between. Germline V gene data show CDR1 as MDHEN and CDR2 as SYDVKM. The CDR3 DNA reads as TGTGCCAGCGGGGATCGCAATAGCAATCAGCCCCAGCATTTT. This codes for CASGDRNSNQPQHF. Together with reference TRBV28 and TRBJ1-5, the CDR3 gives the full variable domain: DVKVTQSSRYLVKRTGEKVFLECVQDMDHENMFWYRQDPGLGLRLIYFSYDVKMKEKGDIPEGYSVSREKKERFSLILESASTNQTSMYLCASGDRNSNQPQHFGDGTRLSIL.

The chain links TRBV7-9 to TRBJ2-7; D not certain. Deletions cut 3 bases from V and 3 bases from J, with 9 bases between. The CDR3 extends over 13 amino acids. Per germline, CDR1 SEHNR and CDR2 FQNEAQ (reference sequence). DNA for the CDR3: TGTGCCAGCAGCTTTAATGGGTACTACGAGCAGTACTTC. This sequence encodes CASSFNGYYEQYF.

A few counts support this clone. The rearrangement uses TRBV6-5 and TRBJ2-3, with 9 positions matching TRBD1. The V and J ends lost 5 bases and 2 bases, in that order; junction bases with no gene match: 5. The CDR3 is made up of 15 amino acids. The V gene's germline CDR1 is MNHEY and CDR2 SVGAGI. The CDR3 protein is CASSTGQGFTDTQYF. The CDR3 region has the DNA TGTGCCAGCAGTACTGGACAGGGGTTCACAGATACGCAGTATTTT.